This T cell receptor beta chain was captured by sequencing in a study of blood T cells in healthy people across ages. This clonotype was seen many times. Its antigen is unidentified. The CDR3 has 13 residues. With 3 bases removed from V and 5 bases from J, the gap between germline ends came to 8 bases. Per the germline V gene, CDR1 is LNHNV and CDR2 is YYDKDF (reference sequence). Findings and limits, study-wide: Age advanced and TCR beta diversity per million T cells fell, roughly linearly.

With a J-beta primer mix and a sample-barcoded 5' primer, a second PCR ran 7 to 11 cycles. A template-switch adaptor containing 12 random nucleotides labeled each cDNA molecule. TCRdb analysed the 5' RACE reads with MiXCR anew, one entry per CDR3 protein. This sample yields about 1.1 million distinct CDR3 sequences, of which roughly two fifths are seen a single time; roughly 14% belongs to the top ten. The sequencing input was blood. This TCR was sampled from a man in his late teens or twenties in good health. The V gene is TRBV15, the J gene TRBJ2-4; D remains unclear. The CDR3 sequence: CATSSGEENIQYF. In DNA form, the CDR3 reads TGTGCCACCAGCAGCGGCGAGGAAAACATTCAGTACTTC.